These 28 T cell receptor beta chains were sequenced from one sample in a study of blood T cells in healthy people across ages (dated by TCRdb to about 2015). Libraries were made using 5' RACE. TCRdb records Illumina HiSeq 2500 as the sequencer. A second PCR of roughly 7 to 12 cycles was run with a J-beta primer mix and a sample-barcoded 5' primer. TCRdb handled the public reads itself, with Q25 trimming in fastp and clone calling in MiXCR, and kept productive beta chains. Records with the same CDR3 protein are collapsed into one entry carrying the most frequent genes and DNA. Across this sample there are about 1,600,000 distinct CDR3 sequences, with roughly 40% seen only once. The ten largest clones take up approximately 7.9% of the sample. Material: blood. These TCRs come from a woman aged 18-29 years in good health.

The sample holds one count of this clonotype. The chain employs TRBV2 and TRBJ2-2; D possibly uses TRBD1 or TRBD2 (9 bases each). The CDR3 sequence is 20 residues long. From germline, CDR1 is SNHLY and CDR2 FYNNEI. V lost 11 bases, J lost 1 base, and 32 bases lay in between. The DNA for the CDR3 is TGTGCCTGCTGGGGGACAGGGCGTACCCGACTAGCGGAGAACACCGGGGAGCTGTTTTTT. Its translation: CACWGTGRTRLAENTGELFF.

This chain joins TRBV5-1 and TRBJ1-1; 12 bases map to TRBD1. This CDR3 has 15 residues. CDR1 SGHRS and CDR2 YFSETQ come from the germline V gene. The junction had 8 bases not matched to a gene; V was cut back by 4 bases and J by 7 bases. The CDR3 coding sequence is TGCGCCAGCAGCGGACCGGGACAGGGGGCGGGTGAAGCTTTCTTT. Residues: CASSGPGQGAGEAFF.

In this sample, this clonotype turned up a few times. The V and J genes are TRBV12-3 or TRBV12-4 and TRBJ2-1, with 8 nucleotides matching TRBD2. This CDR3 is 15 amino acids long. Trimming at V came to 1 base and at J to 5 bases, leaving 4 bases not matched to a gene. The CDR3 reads CASSLVAGSHNEQFF. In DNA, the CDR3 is TGTGCCAGCAGTTTAGTAGCGGGGAGCCACAATGAGCAGTTCTTC.

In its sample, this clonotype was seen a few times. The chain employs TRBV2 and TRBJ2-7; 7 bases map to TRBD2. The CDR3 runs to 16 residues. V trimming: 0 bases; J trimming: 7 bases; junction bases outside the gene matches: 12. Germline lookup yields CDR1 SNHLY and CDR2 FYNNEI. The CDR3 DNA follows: TGTGCCAGCAGTGAAGCGGGGGTCGCGGGGGAGTTTGAGCAGTACTTC. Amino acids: CASSEAGVAGEFEQYF.

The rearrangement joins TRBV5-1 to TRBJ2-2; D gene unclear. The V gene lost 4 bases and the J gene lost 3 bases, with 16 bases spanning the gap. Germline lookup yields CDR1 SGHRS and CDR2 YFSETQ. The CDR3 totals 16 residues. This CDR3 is CASSEGSPQHTGELFF. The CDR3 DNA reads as TGCGCCAGCAGCGAAGGTTCCCCACAACACACCGGGGAGCTGTTTTTT.

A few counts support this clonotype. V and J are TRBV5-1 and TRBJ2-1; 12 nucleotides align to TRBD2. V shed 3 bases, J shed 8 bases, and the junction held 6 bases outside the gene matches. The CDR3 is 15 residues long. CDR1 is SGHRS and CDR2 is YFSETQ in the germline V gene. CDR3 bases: TGCGCCAGCAGCTCTAGCGGGGGGGCGGTCTATGAGCAGTTCTTC. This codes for CASSSSGGAVYEQFF.

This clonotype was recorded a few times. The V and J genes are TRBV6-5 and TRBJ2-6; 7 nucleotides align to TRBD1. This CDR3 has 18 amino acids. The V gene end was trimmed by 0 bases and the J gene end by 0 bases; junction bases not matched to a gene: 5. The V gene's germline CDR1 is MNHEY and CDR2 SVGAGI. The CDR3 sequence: CASSYSDRVVSGANVLTF. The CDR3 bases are TGTGCCAGCAGTTACTCTGACAGGGTAGTCTCTGGGGCCAACGTCCTGACTTTC.

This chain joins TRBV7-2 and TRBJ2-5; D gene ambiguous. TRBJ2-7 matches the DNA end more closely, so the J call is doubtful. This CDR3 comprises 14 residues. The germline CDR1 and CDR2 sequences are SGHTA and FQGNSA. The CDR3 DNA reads TGTGCCAGCAGCTCGTCAGCGTTCGTGGGCGAGCAGTACTTC. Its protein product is CASSSSAFVGEQYF.

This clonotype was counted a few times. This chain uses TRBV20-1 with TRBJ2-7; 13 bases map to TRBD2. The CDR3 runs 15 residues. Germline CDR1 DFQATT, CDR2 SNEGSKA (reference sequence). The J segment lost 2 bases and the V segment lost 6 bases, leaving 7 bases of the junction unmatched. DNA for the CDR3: TGCAGTGCCCACCGACTAGCGGGAGGTCCCTACGAGCAGTACTTC. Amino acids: CSAHRLAGGPYEQYF.

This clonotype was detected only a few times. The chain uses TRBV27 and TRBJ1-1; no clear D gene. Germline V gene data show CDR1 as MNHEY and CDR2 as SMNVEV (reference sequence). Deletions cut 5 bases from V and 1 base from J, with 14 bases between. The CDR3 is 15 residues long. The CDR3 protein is CASSEPGPGNTEAFF. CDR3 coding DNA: TGTGCCAGCAGTGAGCCGGGCCCGGGGAACACTGAAGCTTTCTTT.

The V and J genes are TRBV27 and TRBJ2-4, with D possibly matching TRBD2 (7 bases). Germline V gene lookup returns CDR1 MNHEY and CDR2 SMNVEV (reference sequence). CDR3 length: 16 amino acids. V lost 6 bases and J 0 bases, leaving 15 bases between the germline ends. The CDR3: CASSPGEGVAKNIQYF. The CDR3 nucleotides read TGTGCCAGCAGCCCCGGGGAGGGGGTAGCCAAAAACATTCAGTACTTC.

The CDR3 DNA reads TGCGCCAGCAGCCTGGGAGGCGGCGTGGAGCTGTTTTTT. Its translation: CASSLGGGVELFF. J is TRBJ2-2 and V is TRBV5-1; TRBD2 might be the D (6 bases). V lost 4 bases and J 10 bases, leaving 14 bases between the germline ends. Germline V CDR1 and CDR2: SGHRS, YFSETQ. This CDR3 contains 13 residues.

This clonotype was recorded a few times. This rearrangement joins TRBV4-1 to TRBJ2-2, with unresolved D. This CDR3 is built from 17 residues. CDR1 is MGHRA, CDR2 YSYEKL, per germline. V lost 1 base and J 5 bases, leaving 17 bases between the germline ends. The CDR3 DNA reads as TGCGCCAGCAGCCAAGTTCCGGTAGGCGGAAGGACCGGGGAGCTGTTTTTT. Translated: CASSQVPVGGRTGELFF.

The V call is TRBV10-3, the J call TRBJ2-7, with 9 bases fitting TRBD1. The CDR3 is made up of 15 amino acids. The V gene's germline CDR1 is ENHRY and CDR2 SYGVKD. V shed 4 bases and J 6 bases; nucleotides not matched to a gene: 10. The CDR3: CAISGKGQGPGEQYF. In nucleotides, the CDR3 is TGTGCCATCAGTGGAAAGGGACAGGGACCCGGCGAGCAGTACTTC.

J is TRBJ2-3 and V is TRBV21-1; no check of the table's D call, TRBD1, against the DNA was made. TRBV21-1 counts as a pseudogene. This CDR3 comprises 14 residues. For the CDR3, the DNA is TGTGCCAGCAGCCGCAAAGCAGGGGAGGATACGCAGTATTTT. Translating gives CASSRKAGEDTQYF.

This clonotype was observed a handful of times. CDR3 loop: CASSPATGVDTQYF. The DNA for the CDR3 is TGTGCCAGCAGCCCGGCGACAGGGGTAGATACGCAGTATTTT. The V and J genes are TRBV7-6 and TRBJ2-3; 8 nucleotides align to TRBD1. CDR1 is SGHVS and CDR2 is FNYEAQ in the germline V gene. The trim removed 5 bases at V and 5 bases at J, leaving 6 bases unmatched. This CDR3 has 14 residues.

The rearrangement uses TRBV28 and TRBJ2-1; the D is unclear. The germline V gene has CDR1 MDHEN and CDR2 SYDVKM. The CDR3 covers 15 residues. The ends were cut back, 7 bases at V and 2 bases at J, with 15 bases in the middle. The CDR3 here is CASTPVRETYNEQFF. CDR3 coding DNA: TGTGCCAGCACCCCCGTTAGGGAAACCTACAATGAGCAGTTCTTC.

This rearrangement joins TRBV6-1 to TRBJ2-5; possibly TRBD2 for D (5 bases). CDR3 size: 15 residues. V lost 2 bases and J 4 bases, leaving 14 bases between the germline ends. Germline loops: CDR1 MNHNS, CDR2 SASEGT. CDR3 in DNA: TGTGCCAGCAGTGAATGGCGGGTTCAGCGAGAGACCCAGTACTTC. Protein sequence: CASSEWRVQRETQYF.

The CDR3 sequence: CASSLGDHLYEQYF. As DNA, the CDR3 is TGTGCCAGCAGCTTGGGGGACCACCTCTACGAGCAGTACTTC. V is TRBV7-3 and J is TRBJ2-7; D possibly uses TRBD1 or TRBD2 (5 bases each). The CDR3 has 14 residues. Trimming removed 3 bases from V and 3 bases from J, with 12 bases in between. The V gene's germline CDR1 is SGHTA and CDR2 FQGTGA.

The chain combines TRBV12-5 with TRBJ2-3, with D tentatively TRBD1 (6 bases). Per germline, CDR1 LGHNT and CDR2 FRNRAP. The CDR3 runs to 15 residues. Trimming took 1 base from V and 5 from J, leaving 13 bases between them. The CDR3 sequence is CASGLAEVRGDTQYF. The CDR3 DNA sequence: TGTGCTAGTGGTTTGGCCGAGGTCAGGGGAGATACGCAGTATTTT.

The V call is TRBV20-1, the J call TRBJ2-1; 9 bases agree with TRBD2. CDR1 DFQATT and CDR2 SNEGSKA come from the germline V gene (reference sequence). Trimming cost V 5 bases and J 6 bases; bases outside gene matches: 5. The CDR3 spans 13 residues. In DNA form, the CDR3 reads TGCAGTGCTCCGGGACTAGCAGGCAATGAGCAGTTCTTC. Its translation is CSAPGLAGNEQFF.

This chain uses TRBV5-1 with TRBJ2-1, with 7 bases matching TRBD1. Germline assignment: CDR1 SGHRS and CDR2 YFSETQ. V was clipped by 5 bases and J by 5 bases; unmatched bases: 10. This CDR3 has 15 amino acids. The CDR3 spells CASRSAGTENNEQFF. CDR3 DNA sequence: TGCGCCAGCAGATCCGCCGGGACAGAGAACAATGAGCAGTTCTTC.

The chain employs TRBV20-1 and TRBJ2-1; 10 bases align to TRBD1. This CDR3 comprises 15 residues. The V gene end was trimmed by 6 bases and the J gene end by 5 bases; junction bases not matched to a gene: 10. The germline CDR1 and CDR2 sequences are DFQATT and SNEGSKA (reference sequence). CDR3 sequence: CSATPDRGRNNEQFF. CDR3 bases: TGCAGTGCCACCCCCGACAGGGGGCGTAACAATGAGCAGTTCTTC.

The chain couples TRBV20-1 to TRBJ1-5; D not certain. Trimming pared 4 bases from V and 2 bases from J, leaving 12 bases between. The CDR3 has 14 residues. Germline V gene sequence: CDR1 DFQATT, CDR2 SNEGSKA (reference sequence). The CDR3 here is CSANQASGNQPQHF. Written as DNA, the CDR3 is TGCAGTGCTAACCAGGCAAGCGGCAATCAGCCCCAGCATTTT.

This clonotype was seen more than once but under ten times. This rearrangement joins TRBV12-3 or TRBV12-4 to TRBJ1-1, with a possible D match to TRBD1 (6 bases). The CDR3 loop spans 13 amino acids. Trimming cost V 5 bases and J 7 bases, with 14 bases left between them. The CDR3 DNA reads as TGTGCCAGCAGTACCGGGGGCTACCATGAAGCTTTCTTT. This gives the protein CASSTGGYHEAFF.

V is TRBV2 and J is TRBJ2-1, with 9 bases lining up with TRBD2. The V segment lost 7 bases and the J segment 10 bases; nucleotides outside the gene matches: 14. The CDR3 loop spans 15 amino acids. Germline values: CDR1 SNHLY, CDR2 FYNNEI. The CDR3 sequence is CASTTSGISSYEQFF. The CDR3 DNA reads TGTGCCAGCACGACTAGCGGAATTTCCTCCTACGAGCAGTTCTTC.

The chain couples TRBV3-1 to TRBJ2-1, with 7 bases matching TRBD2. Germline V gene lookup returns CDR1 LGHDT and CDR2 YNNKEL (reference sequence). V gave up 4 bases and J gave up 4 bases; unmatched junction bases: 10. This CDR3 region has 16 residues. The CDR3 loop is CASSPRAGATYNEQFF. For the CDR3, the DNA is TGTGCCAGCAGCCCCCGGGCGGGAGCCACATACAATGAGCAGTTCTTC.

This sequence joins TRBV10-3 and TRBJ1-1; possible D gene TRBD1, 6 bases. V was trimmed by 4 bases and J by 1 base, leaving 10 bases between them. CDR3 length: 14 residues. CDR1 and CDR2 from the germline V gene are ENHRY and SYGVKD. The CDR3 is CAISATTGNTEAFF. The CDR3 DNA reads TGTGCCATCAGTGCCACGACAGGGAACACTGAAGCTTTCTTT.